A single T cell receptor (beta chain) is shown here with its context. Its antigen is still unknown. This sample was included in a study of cytomegalovirus exposure and HLA in healthy donors. Overall study: HLA-typed donors were the source of 90 million or so unique TCRs, which an early data release held.

Researchers ran the PCR with 60 Vbeta and 13 Jbeta primers. Method: immunoSEQ multiplex PCR; TCRdb's copy keeps in-frame clones and lacks some. This table has some 110,000 clones, 60% to 85% appearing once. Germline CDR1 reads SEHNR; CDR2 reads FQNEAQ (reference sequence). The V and J ends lost 4 bases and 6 bases, in that order; junction bases with no gene match: 6. This CDR3 is 13 amino acids long. Broader study findings: The majority of TCR sequences were rare, yet some public TCRs appeared in many donors. Several of the most significant clusters were apparently associated with common viral pathogens in a later analysis.

The rearrangement joins TRBV7-9 to TRBJ2-7, with 7 bases that match TRBD1. The sequence came from a man aged 35-49 years in good health and CMV-seronegative. Source material: PBMCs. The CDR3 is CASSSDRVIEQYF. The DNA for the CDR3 is TGTGCCAGCAGCTCCGACAGGGTCATCGAGCAGTACTTC. Variable domain in full (rest from reference TRBV7-9 and TRBJ2-7): DTGVSQNPRHKITKRGQNVTFRCDPISEHNRLYWYRQTLGQGPEFLTYFQNEAQLEKSRLLSDRFSAERPKGSFSTLEIQRTEQGDSAMYLCASSSDRVIEQYFGPGTRLTVT.